The rows below give T cell receptor beta chains drawn from one sample of a study of T cell responses to AZD1222 COVID-19 vaccine. Assay: immunoSEQ multiplex PCR; the TCRdb copy retains only in-frame clones and omits some. The sample comprises roughly 65,000 clones, about four fifths of which are singletons, and 12% rests with the top ten. The sample in question was peripheral blood, obtained on day 0 of AZD1222 vaccination. The receptors originated from an adult in good health. Each CDR3 is given with its conserved first and last residue. Clone size appears in some rows only: once, few, many, or a class for an expanded clone.

clone size: .; V gene: TRBV4-3; J gene: TRBJ2-3; CDR3 length: 16; CDR3 protein: CASSQDWRGGRDTQYF
clone size: .; V gene: TRBV6-5; J gene: TRBJ2-5; CDR3 length: 13; CDR3 protein: CASQFGQRRTQYF
clone size: .; V gene: TRBV2; J gene: TRBJ2-7; CDR3 length: 15; CDR3 protein: CASSEVTYRSYEQYF
clone size: .; V gene: TRBV21-1; J gene: TRBJ1-1; CDR3 length: 15; CDR3 protein: CASSKRQGADTEAFF
clone size: few; V gene: TRBV5-1; J gene: TRBJ1-1; CDR3 length: 15; CDR3 protein: CASSLLNRGNTEAFF
clone size: few; V gene: TRBV19; J gene: TRBJ2-2; CDR3 length: 14; CDR3 protein: CAIPSGRNTGELFF
clone size: .; V gene: TRBV9; J gene: TRBJ1-5; CDR3 length: 14; CDR3 protein: CASSVGTGYQPQHF
clone size: few; V gene: TRBV27; J gene: TRBJ2-3; CDR3 length: 19; CDR3 protein: CASSSAHDLGGGITDTQYF
clone size: .; V gene: TRBV5-1; J gene: TRBJ2-5; CDR3 length: 14; CDR3 protein: CASSITGTQETQYF
clone size: .; V gene: TRBV6-1; J gene: TRBJ2-7; CDR3 length: 14; CDR3 protein: CASSDSGGTYEQYF
clone size: .; V gene: TRBV4-1; J gene: TRBJ1-5; CDR3 length: 15; CDR3 protein: CASSRGQGGNQPQHF
clone size: once; V gene: TRBV4-3; J gene: TRBJ2-5; CDR3 length: 14; CDR3 protein: CASSQEVGGETQYF
clone size: .; V gene: TRBV18; J gene: TRBJ1-4; CDR3 length: 13; CDR3 protein: CASSPRLNEKLFF
clone size: .; V gene: TRBV11-2; J gene: TRBJ1-3; CDR3 length: 18; CDR3 protein: CASSPRTGGLSSGNTIYF
clone size: once; V gene: TRBV4-3; J gene: TRBJ1-1; CDR3 length: 16; CDR3 protein: CASSQSLTPWATEAFF
clone size: .; V gene: TRBV12-3/TRBV12-4; J gene: TRBJ2-1; CDR3 length: 12; CDR3 protein: CASSLQRLEQFF
clone size: .; V gene: TRBV11-3; J gene: TRBJ1-1; CDR3 length: 13; CDR3 protein: CASSLVADTEAFF
clone size: .; V gene: TRBV29-1; J gene: TRBJ1-5; CDR3 length: 14; CDR3 protein: CSVPGTYRNQPQHF
clone size: .; V gene: TRBV6-5; J gene: TRBJ1-5; CDR3 length: 13; CDR3 protein: CAAGGEGNQPQHF
clone size: .; V gene: TRBV2; J gene: TRBJ1-4; CDR3 length: 13; CDR3 protein: CASHTTTNEKLFF
clone size: .; V gene: TRBV2; J gene: TRBJ1-1; CDR3 length: 13; CDR3 protein: CASNRQMNTEAFF
clone size: .; V gene: TRBV3-1/TRBV3-2; J gene: TRBJ1-6; CDR3 length: 17; CDR3 protein: CASSQKQGTSYNSPLHF
clone size: .; V gene: TRBV5-5; J gene: TRBJ2-2; CDR3 length: 17; CDR3 protein: CASSSSLEHVNTGELFF
clone size: .; V gene: TRBV4-3; J gene: TRBJ2-5; CDR3 length: 15; CDR3 protein: CASSPQSWVQETQYF